Presented here are 9 T cell receptor beta chains from one specimen sequenced in a study of CD8 T cells in Susac syndrome. RNA in amounts of roughly 0.5 to 1 ug was reverse transcribed with random hexamers. MiXCR, applied by TCRdb to the immunoSEQ multiplex PCR reads, yields one record per CDR3 protein. The table includes tens of thousands of distinct CDR3 sequences, 94% detected once. The sequencing input was CD8+ T cells from PBMCs. These receptors were taken from a human donor in good health.

The chain employs TRBV29-1 and TRBJ1-2; 7 positions agree with TRBD1. Trimming at V came to 6 bases and at J to 4 bases, leaving 5 bases not matched to a gene. The CDR3 consists of 12 residues. Per the germline V gene, CDR1 is SQVTM and CDR2 is ANQGSEA. In nucleotides, the CDR3 is TGCAGCGTACCCGGACAGGCCTATGGCTACACCTTC. Protein: CSVPGQAYGYTF.

V usage is TRBV11-2 and J usage is TRBJ1-6, with 7 bases fitting TRBD1. V lost 0 bases to trimming and J lost 11 bases; unmatched junction nucleotides: 10. The germline V gene has CDR1 SGHAT and CDR2 FQNNGV. The CDR3 has 16 amino acids. The CDR3 spells CASSLEAGGLVTPLHF. CDR3 DNA sequence: TGTGCCAGCAGCTTAGAGGCAGGGGGTTTGGTAACACCCCTCCACTTT.

J is TRBJ1-4 and V is TRBV7-7; D uncertain. Trimming shortened V by 5 bases and J by 12 bases, and 13 bases separated the two germline ends. Germline V lookup: CDR1 SSHAT, CDR2 FNYEAQ (reference sequence). The CDR3 spans 12 residues. CDR3 DNA sequence: TGTGCCAGCAGCCCGGATTCAGAGGAACTGTTTTTT. This sequence encodes CASSPDSEELFF.

This chain connects TRBV29-1 to TRBJ2-7; no firm D call. This CDR3 is built from 15 residues. V lost 0 bases to trimming and J lost 3 bases, with 15 bases between them. The germline V gene has CDR1 SQVTM and CDR2 ANQGSEA. CDR3 in DNA: TGCAGCGTTGAAGACCCGCGGACGGGCCGCTACGAGCAGTACTTC. Residues: CSVEDPRTGRYEQYF.

The chain links TRBV12-3 or TRBV12-4 to TRBJ1-3; possible D gene TRBD1, 5 bases. The CDR3 loop spans 16 amino acids. Deletions cut 7 bases from V and 0 bases from J, with 16 bases between. The CDR3 DNA reads as TGTGCCAGCACTACCGCAGGGTCCAGCTCTGGAAACACCATATATTTT. This gives the protein CASTTAGSSSGNTIYF.

The chain links TRBV29-1 to TRBJ1-1; D not resolved. The V end was cut by 7 bases, the J end by 1 base, with 7 bases between. The CDR3 loop spans 11 amino acids. CDR1 and CDR2 (germline): SQVTM, ANQGSEA. The CDR3 spells CSASRNTEAFF. In DNA form, the CDR3 reads TGCAGCGCATCCAGGAACACTGAAGCTTTCTTT.

The genes are TRBV20-1 and TRBJ2-5; maybe TRBD1 (6 bases). Trimming took off 2 bases at V and 5 bases at J, with 18 bases between the two ends. Looked up from germline, CDR1 is DFQATT and CDR2 is SNEGSKA (reference sequence). The CDR3 is 15 residues long. The CDR3 nucleotides read TGCAGTGCTAGACCTACCCCCAGGGGCGGCGAGACCCAGTACTTC. The encoded protein is CSARPTPRGGETQYF.

J is TRBJ2-1 and V is TRBV23-1, with TRBD2 as a possible D gene (6 bases). TRBV23-1 has ORF status, its function being uncertain. CDR3 length: 14 residues. V lost 4 bases and J 5 bases, leaving 12 bases between the germline ends. CDR3 in DNA: TGCGCCAGCAGTCTGGCCAGGGAGGACAATGAGCAGTTCTTC. Translation gives CASSLAREDNEQFF.

This chain joins TRBV12-3 or TRBV12-4 and TRBJ2-1; the match to TRBD2 covers 10 bases. Unmatched junction bases numbered 10, after V lost 10 bases and J lost 4 bases. This CDR3 has 15 residues. CDR3 in amino acids: CAIDVAGGGYNEQFF. In nucleotides, the CDR3 is TGTGCCATCGATGTAGCGGGGGGCGGGTACAATGAGCAGTTCTTC.